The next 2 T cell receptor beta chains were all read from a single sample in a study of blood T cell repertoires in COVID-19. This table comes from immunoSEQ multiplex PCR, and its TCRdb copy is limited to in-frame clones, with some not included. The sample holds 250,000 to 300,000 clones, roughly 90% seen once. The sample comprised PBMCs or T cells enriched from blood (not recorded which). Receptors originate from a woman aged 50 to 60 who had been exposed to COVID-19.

CDR3 in amino acids: CASSSTGGYNEQFF. The CDR3 DNA follows: TGTGCCAGCAGTTCCACCGGGGGGTATAATGAGCAGTTCTTC. The rearrangement links TRBV28 to TRBJ2-1; 7 nucleotides match TRBD2. This CDR3 region has 14 residues. V was pared by 4 bases and J by 7 bases, with 7 bases of the junction left unmatched. CDR1 and CDR2 from the germline V gene are MDHEN and SYDVKM.

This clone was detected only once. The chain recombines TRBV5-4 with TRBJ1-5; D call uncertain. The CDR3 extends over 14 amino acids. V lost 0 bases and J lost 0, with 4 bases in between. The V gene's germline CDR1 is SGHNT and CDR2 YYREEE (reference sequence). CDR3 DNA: TGTGCCAGCAGCTTGGGGCCTAGCAATCAGCCCCAGCATTTT. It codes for CASSLGPSNQPQHF. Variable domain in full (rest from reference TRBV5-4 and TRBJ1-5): ETGVTQSPTHLIKTRGQQVTLRCSSQSGHNTVSWYQQALGQGPQFIFQYYREEENGRGNFPPRFSGLQFPNYSSELNVNALELDDSALYLCASSLGPSNQPQHFGDGTRLSIL.